This TCR beta chain is drawn from a study of control samples from healthy donors and cancer patients (dated by TCRdb to 2018 to 2020). Comment on this clone: The clone's antigen remains unknown. Base qualities are missing; no much larger clone stands one base away.

At the junction V is shortened by 1 base and J by 0 bases; bases outside the gene matches: 9. The germline V gene encodes CDR1 SGHDN and CDR2 FVKESK. Measured from the cysteine to the phenylalanine, the CDR3 is 19 residues long. Just CDR3 DNA is preserved here, 57 bases in frame from base 1. To prepare the library, the immunoSEQ multiplex PCR assay was applied. As stored in TCRdb, this immuneACCESS dataset retains in-frame rearrangements with V and J assigned. A fraction of the clones does not appear; measured against another copy, unresolved V genes explain less than half of the discrepancy, and the remainder lacks a known reason. The sample table shows 70,000 to 90,000 clones, and around 94% are seen once. About 5% of the sample rests with the top ten.

Sequenced material: blood. The clonotype was recovered from a woman aged 18-30 years in good health. Recombination linked TRBV14 to TRBJ1-6, with TRBD1 identical over 7 junction bases. The DNA sequence is TGTGCCAGCAGCCAAGGAAGGGCGACAGGGAGCTCCTATAATTCACCCCTCCACTTT. Its coded protein is CASSQGRATGSSYNSPLHF.